These 22 T cell receptor beta chains originate from one sample sequenced in a study of blood T cell repertoires in COVID-19 (TCRdb year 2020). Receptors were amplified or captured by the immunoSEQ multiplex PCR assay. TCRdb limited this immuneACCESS table to in-frame rearrangements with V and J called. A share of clones is missing; checked studies link under half to unresolved V genes, and the rest is unexplained. The sample includes around 450,000 clones, with 87% observed a single time. The ten biggest clones cover roughly 1.9% of the sample. Material: PBMCs or T cells enriched from blood (not recorded which). Every receptor here comes from a woman between 18 and 29 years old with acute COVID-19.

The chain couples TRBV7-7 to TRBJ2-2; D possibly corresponds to TRBD2 (5 bases). The CDR3 has 13 amino acids. From germline, CDR1 is SSHAT and CDR2 FNYEAQ (reference sequence). V lost 5 bases and J 5 bases, leaving 9 bases between the germline ends. As DNA, the CDR3 is TGTGCCAGCAGCCCGAGGGAAACCGGGGAGCTGTTTTTT. Its protein product is CASSPRETGELFF.

The V gene is TRBV9, the J gene TRBJ1-4; 8 nucleotides match TRBD1. Trimming cost V 4 bases and J 2 bases; bases outside gene matches: 4. The CDR3 length is 15 residues. Germline V lookup: CDR1 SGDLS, CDR2 YYNGEE. The CDR3 sequence is CASSRQGSTNEKLFF. Written as DNA, the CDR3 is TGTGCCAGCAGCAGACAGGGGAGTACTAATGAAAAACTGTTTTTT.

CDR3 loop: CASSQATGTNEKLFF. Written as DNA, the CDR3 is TGTGCCAGCAGCCAAGCTACAGGGACTAATGAAAAACTGTTTTTT. The chain recombines TRBV3-1 (or the pseudogene TRBV3-2) with TRBJ1-4, with D possibly matching TRBD1 (6 bases). The CDR3 sequence is 15 residues long. Germline lookup yields CDR1 LGHDT and CDR2 YNNKEL (reference sequence). The ends were cut back, 1 base at V and 2 bases at J, with 8 bases in the middle.

V usage is TRBV18 and J usage is TRBJ2-7, with 7 nucleotides matching TRBD1. With 5 bases clipped from V and 3 bases from J, the junction kept 13 bases outside the gene matches. The CDR3 is 16 residues long. Germline loops: CDR1 KGHSH, CDR2 LQKENI. The CDR3 is CASSTRAGDRDYEQYF. The DNA for the CDR3 is TGTGCCAGCTCAACCCGGGCCGGCGACAGGGACTACGAGCAGTACTTC.

This chain connects TRBV5-5 to TRBJ2-2; 9 nucleotides match TRBD2. V shed 5 bases, J shed 2 bases, and the junction held 4 bases outside the gene matches. The CDR3 runs 15 residues. The germline V gene encodes CDR1 SGHKS and CDR2 YYEKEE (reference sequence). This CDR3 is CASRSGGSNTGELFF. The CDR3 nucleotides are TGTGCCAGCAGAAGCGGGGGGTCAAACACCGGGGAGCTGTTTTTT.

The chain employs TRBV5-4 and TRBJ1-1; TRBD1 might be the D (5 bases). This CDR3 spans 14 amino acids. Looked up from germline, CDR1 is SGHNT and CDR2 is YYREEE (reference sequence). The ends were cut back, 3 bases at V and 6 bases at J, with 15 bases in the middle. CDR3 nucleotides: TGTGCCAGCAGCTGGGGGGTCGTGGGCGCTGAAGCTTTCTTT. It translates to CASSWGVVGAEAFF.

Here the CDR3 reads CASSLSPGGSYEQYF. The DNA of the CDR3 is TGTGCCAGCAGCTTATCTCCGGGGGGGTCCTACGAGCAGTACTTC. V usage is TRBV7-8 and J usage is TRBJ2-7, with 8 bases identical to TRBD2. The CDR3 has 15 amino acids. Germline values: CDR1 SGHVS, CDR2 FQNEAQ. The V and J ends lost 2 bases and 1 base, in that order; junction bases with no gene match: 4.

The chain joins TRBV2 to TRBJ2-7; 8 nucleotides line up with TRBD1. Germline V gives CDR1 SNHLY, CDR2 FYNNEI. The CDR3 runs 12 residues. With 7 bases clipped from V and 5 bases from J, the junction kept 4 bases outside the gene matches. Here the CDR3 DNA reads TGTGCCAGCAACAGGGGGTTAGACGAGCAGTACTTC. It specifies CASNRGLDEQYF.

The chain has TRBV30 and TRBJ2-7, with a possible D match to TRBD1 (6 bases). This CDR3 region has 12 residues. With 5 bases removed from V and 3 bases from J, the gap between germline ends came to 11 bases. The germline CDR1 and CDR2 sequences are GTSNPN and SVGIG (reference sequence). CDR3 bases: TGTGCCTGGTCTGGGGGCAACTACGAGCAGTACTTC. Protein sequence: CAWSGGNYEQYF.

The chain uses TRBV6-6 and TRBJ2-1; TRBD1 matches at 9 bases. There are 15 residues in the CDR3. Per germline, CDR1 MNHNY and CDR2 SVGAGI (reference sequence). The V gene end was trimmed by 5 bases and the J gene end by 5 bases; junction bases not matched to a gene: 7. The CDR3 DNA reads as TGTGCCAGCAGTCTCGGCGGACAGGGGAACAATGAGCAGTTCTTC. This sequence encodes CASSLGGQGNNEQFF.

V and J are TRBV24-1 and TRBJ2-2, with 9 bases fitting TRBD1. This CDR3 region has 14 residues. V gave up 9 bases and J gave up 6 bases; unmatched junction bases: 7. Germline lookup yields CDR1 KGHDR and CDR2 SFDVKD. CDR3 sequence (DNA): TGTGCCACCTCCGGGACAGGGATGTCCGGGGAGCTGTTTTTT. Protein product: CATSGTGMSGELFF.

V usage is TRBV5-4 and J usage is TRBJ2-2; tentatively, D is TRBD2 (5 bases). CDR1 is SGHNT and CDR2 is YYREEE in the germline V gene (reference sequence). The CDR3 spans 16 residues. V was shortened by 0 bases and J by 0 bases, with 9 bases between the two germline ends. The CDR3 loop is CASSLDGLTNTGELFF. In nucleotides, the CDR3 is TGTGCCAGCAGCTTGGACGGACTTACGAACACCGGGGAGCTGTTTTTT.

The genes are TRBV6-2 or TRBV6-3 and TRBJ2-3; no clear D. Germline CDR1 reads MNHEY; CDR2 reads SVGEGT. The CDR3 is 15 residues long. V lost 3 bases and J lost 4, with 14 bases in between. The CDR3 nucleotides are TGTGCCAGCAGTTATCAACATCTAGGAGCAGATACGCAGTATTTT. Translating it yields CASSYQHLGADTQYF.

This chain connects TRBV3-1 (or the pseudogene TRBV3-2) to TRBJ2-1; D possibly corresponds to TRBD2 (6 bases). The CDR3 runs 16 residues. Germline lookup yields CDR1 LGHDT and CDR2 YNNKEL (reference sequence). The V end was cut by 4 bases, the J end by 7 bases, with 20 bases between. The CDR3 DNA sequence: TGTGCCAGCAGCCCCGTTCGCGGGAACGCGCTGAATGAGCAGTTCTTC. Translating it yields CASSPVRGNALNEQFF.

The chain uses TRBV6-2 or TRBV6-3 and TRBJ2-3; TRBD1 agrees at 9 bases. Germline-derived CDR1 and CDR2 are MNHEY and SVGEGT. CDR3 length: 16 amino acids. V gave up 3 bases and J gave up 1 base; unmatched junction bases: 5. CDR3 nucleotide sequence: TGTGCCAGCAGTTATAGGACAGGGGTTGGCACAGATACGCAGTATTTT. Amino acids: CASSYRTGVGTDTQYF.

The chain couples TRBV5-6 to TRBJ2-7; 8 bases agree with TRBD1. Germline assignment: CDR1 SGHDT and CDR2 YYEEEE. This CDR3 comprises 14 residues. Unmatched junction bases numbered 5, after V lost 3 bases and J lost 3 bases. The CDR3 reads CASSWRTGNYEQYF. CDR3 nucleotides: TGTGCCAGCAGCTGGCGGACAGGGAACTACGAGCAGTACTTC.

The sample holds one count of this clone. This sequence joins TRBV7-9 and TRBJ1-1; 8 nucleotides line up with TRBD1. Germline lookup yields CDR1 SEHNR and CDR2 FQNEAQ (reference sequence). This CDR3 region has 15 residues. Unmatched junction bases numbered 6, after V lost 5 bases and J lost 1 base. Written as DNA, the CDR3 is TGTGCCAGCAGCCAGCATGACAGGGGGAACACTGAAGCTTTCTTT. Residues: CASSQHDRGNTEAFF. Full variable domain (remainder filled in from reference TRBV7-9 and TRBJ1-1): DTGVSQNPRHKITKRGQNVTFRCDPISEHNRLYWYRQTLGQGPEFLTYFQNEAQLEKSRLLSDRFSAERPKGSFSTLEIQRTEQGDSAMYLCASSQHDRGNTEAFFGQGTRLTVV.

The sample holds one count of this clone. The chain links TRBV10-1 to TRBJ1-1, with 7 bases fitting TRBD1. Trimming cost V 5 bases and J 0 bases; bases outside gene matches: 3. The germline V gene encodes CDR1 WNHNN and CDR2 SYGVQD (reference sequence). This CDR3 spans 14 amino acids. CDR3 sequence: CASSPTGLNTEAFF. The CDR3 DNA sequence: TGCGCCAGCAGTCCGACAGGGTTGAACACTGAAGCTTTCTTT.

The rearrangement uses TRBV7-6 and TRBJ2-1; the D gene is possibly TRBD2 (6 bases). CDR3 length equals 12 residues. Germline CDR1 SGHVS, CDR2 FNYEAQ. Trimming took 3 bases from V and 10 from J, leaving 10 bases between them. This CDR3 reads CASSLRGLEQFF. CDR3 bases: TGTGCCAGCAGCTTGCGGGGACTGGAGCAGTTCTTC. Based on the CDR3 plus reference TRBV7-6 and TRBJ2-1, the full variable domain is GAGVSQSPRYKVTKRGQDVALRCDPISGHVSLYWYRQALGQGPEFLTYFNYEAQQDKSGLPNDRFSAERPEGSISTLTIQRTEQRDSAMYRCASSLRGLEQFFGPGTRLTVL.

The chain has TRBV18 and TRBJ1-1, with 9 bases aligning to TRBD1. Germline lookup yields CDR1 KGHSH and CDR2 LQKENI. The V gene end was trimmed by 0 bases and the J gene end by 2 bases; junction bases not matched to a gene: 4. This CDR3 contains 16 residues. The CDR3 loop is CASSPPTGGLNTEAFF. In nucleotides, the CDR3 is TGTGCCAGCTCACCACCTACAGGGGGCCTCAACACTGAAGCTTTCTTT.

This clone was counted only a few times. The chain joins TRBV6-2 or TRBV6-3 to TRBJ2-7, with D tentatively TRBD1 (5 bases). CDR3 length equals 12 residues. V lost 5 bases and J 4 bases, leaving 9 bases between the germline ends. Germline CDR1 and CDR2: MNHEY and SVGEGT. The chain's CDR3 is CASSPRVYEQYF. The CDR3 nucleotides read TGTGCCAGCAGTCCCAGGGTTTACGAGCAGTACTTC.

The rearrangement links TRBV28 to TRBJ1-2, with 7 bases fitting TRBD1. Losses at the gene ends were 6 bases for V and 8 bases for J; bases not matched to a gene: 3. This CDR3 has 11 residues. The germline V gene has CDR1 MDHEN and CDR2 SYDVKM. CDR3 coding DNA: TGTGCCAGCAGGACAGGGTACGGCTACACCTTC. This sequence encodes CASRTGYGYTF.